This record concerns one T cell receptor (beta chain) sequence. The antigen remains unidentified. The data originate from a study of radiotherapy plus CTLA-4 blockade in lung cancer. Overall study: Objective responses emerged in about 20% of patients, and roughly 28% attained disease control.

Clones were sequenced by immunoSEQ multiplex PCR, and TCRdb holds only the in-frame ones, with some missing. Among tens of thousands of clones, 65% to 80% were seen once, and the ten largest hold around 17%. General observations from the study: In blood, TCR clones derived from the tumor expanded after radiotherapy plus ipilimumab. According to reports, early shifts in blood T cell clones, alongside interferon-beta, forecast response most accurately.

The CDR3 sequence is 14 residues long. Germline V gene data show CDR1 as ENHRY and CDR2 as SYGVKD. Trimming took 7 bases from V and 4 from J; bases not matched to a gene: 9. Those patients who had chemo-refractory metastatic non-small-cell lung cancer were given focal radiation along with CTLA-4 blockade through ipilimumab. Material: peripheral blood, obtained from a patient treated with radiotherapy plus ipilimumab. This TCR derives from a human donor with non-small cell lung cancer who had a complete response to radiotherapy plus ipilimumab. This sequence joins TRBV10-3 and TRBJ1-1; 7 positions match TRBD1. The DNA for the CDR3 is TGTGCCATCACCCCCGACAGGGTGGGCACTGAAGCTTTCTTT. Translation gives CAITPDRVGTEAFF.